Listed here are 16 T cell receptor beta chains from one sample, sequenced in a study of identical twins. TCRdb used MiXCR to reprocess the 5' RACE reads, holding one entry per CDR3 protein. The sample contains about 210,000 distinct CDR3 sequences, less than 9.5% of which appear only once. The sequenced sample was memory (CD45RO+) T cells sorted from blood. The receptors shown here come from a woman between 18 and 29 years old in good health.

This clonotype was recorded a few times. This chain connects TRBV12-5 to TRBJ1-1; TRBD1 agrees at 10 bases. Trimming cost V 4 bases and J 8 bases; bases outside gene matches: 16. Germline loops: CDR1 LGHNT, CDR2 FRNRAP. This CDR3 spans 17 amino acids. This CDR3 reads CASGSTISGTGAKEAFF. The CDR3 coding sequence is TGTGCTAGTGGTTCGACTATCTCCGGGACAGGGGCCAAAGAAGCTTTCTTT.

This clonotype was recorded a few times. This chain connects TRBV24-1 to TRBJ2-1; 8 nucleotides agree with TRBD2. This CDR3 is 17 amino acids long. V shed 2 bases, J shed 4 bases, and the junction held 9 bases outside the gene matches. CDR1 and CDR2 (germline): KGHDR, SFDVKD. CDR3 sequence: CATSDSRRGAKYNEQFF. The CDR3 coding sequence is TGTGCCACCAGTGATTCACGGCGGGGGGCAAAATACAATGAGCAGTTCTTC.

The chain combines TRBV2 with TRBJ1-2; the D gene is possibly TRBD1 (6 bases). CDR3 length equals 11 residues. The ends were cut back, 8 bases at V and 4 bases at J, with 8 bases in the middle. CDR1 is SNHLY, CDR2 FYNNEI, per germline. The CDR3 reads CASWDIYGYTF. Here the CDR3 DNA reads TGTGCCAGCTGGGACATCTATGGCTACACCTTC.

The V gene is TRBV11-3, the J gene TRBJ2-3; unclear D gene. V was cut by 5 bases and J by 2 bases, with 11 bases left in between. Germline V gene data show CDR1 as SGHNT and CDR2 as YENEEA. CDR3 size: 14 residues. DNA for the CDR3: TGTGCCAGCAGCGAGGCAGCTAACACAGATACGCAGTATTTT. Protein product: CASSEAANTDTQYF.

This clonotype has more than one count but fewer than ten. The chain recombines TRBV10-2 with TRBJ2-1, with D perhaps matching TRBD1 (5 bases). Germline V CDR1 and CDR2: WSHSY, SAAADI. This CDR3 contains 14 residues. V lost 8 bases to trimming and J lost 7 bases, with 18 bases between them. CDR3 sequence reads: CASQVGAGVNEQFF. The CDR3 DNA sequence: TGCGCCAGCCAGGTTGGGGCCGGTGTGAATGAGCAGTTCTTC.

This clonotype was seen a handful of times. The chain combines TRBV11-2 with TRBJ2-5; 7 positions match TRBD2. Germline V gene data show CDR1 as SGHAT and CDR2 as FQNNGV. J lost 5 bases, V lost 1 base, and 4 bases had no gene match. The CDR3 runs 14 residues. The CDR3 spells CASSLAPGGETQYF. DNA of the CDR3: TGTGCCAGCAGCTTAGCCCCCGGGGGGGAGACCCAGTACTTC.

This clonotype was picked up many times. The CDR3 DNA follows: TGTGCCAGCAGCTTAGGGGCCCTAGCGGGAGGGCCCACCCACGGTGAGCAGTTCTTC. Translated: CASSLGALAGGPTHGEQFF. This chain links TRBV11-2 with TRBJ2-1, with 12 bases that match TRBD2. The CDR3 consists of 19 residues. From germline, CDR1 is SGHAT and CDR2 FQNNGV. J lost 9 bases, V lost 1 base, and 16 bases had no gene match. The whole variable domain, filled in from reference TRBV11-2 and TRBJ2-1, reads EAGVAQSPRYKIIEKRQSVAFWCNPISGHATLYWYQQILGQGPKLLIQFQNNGVVDDSQLPKDRFSAERLKGVDSTLKIQPAKLEDSAVYLCASSLGALAGGPTHGEQFFGPGTRLTVL.

A few counts support this clonotype. V is TRBV20-1 and J is TRBJ2-4; D is ambiguous. V lost 1 base and J lost 6, with 10 bases in between. The CDR3 runs 13 residues. Per the germline V gene, CDR1 is DFQATT and CDR2 is SNEGSKA (reference sequence). CDR3 sequence (DNA): TGCAGTGCTAGAGTCGGCGGAACAAACATTCAGTACTTC. Protein: CSARVGGTNIQYF.

The chain combines TRBV5-1 with TRBJ1-6, with TRBD1 matching 9 bases. Germline V lookup: CDR1 SGHRS, CDR2 YFSETQ. The CDR3 has 16 residues. J was trimmed by 7 bases and V by 0 bases; bases with no gene match: 5. The CDR3 bases are TGCGCCAGCAGCTTGGTCTCGGGACAGGGAAATTCACCCCTCCACTTT. The encoded protein is CASSLVSGQGNSPLHF.

The chain uses TRBV29-1 and TRBJ2-7; 10 bases are shared with TRBD1. This CDR3 region has 13 residues. V shed 7 bases, J shed 6 bases, and the junction held 9 bases outside the gene matches. The V gene's germline CDR1 is SQVTM and CDR2 ANQGSEA. This chain's CDR3 is CSASRTGGREQYF. The CDR3 DNA sequence: TGCAGCGCCTCCAGGACAGGGGGTCGCGAGCAGTACTTC.

This clonotype came up many times. The rearrangement links TRBV20-1 to TRBJ2-7, with 7 positions matching TRBD2. The CDR3 covers 15 residues. V was pared by 4 bases and J by 1 base, with 10 bases of the junction left unmatched. CDR1 is DFQATT, CDR2 SNEGSKA, per germline (reference sequence). The CDR3: CSAIPLAEASYEQYF. The CDR3 region has the DNA TGCAGTGCTATCCCCCTAGCGGAGGCGTCCTACGAGCAGTACTTC.

Many counts were recorded for this clonotype. This rearrangement joins TRBV15 to TRBJ1-2; TRBD1 might be the D (5 bases). The V gene's germline CDR1 is LNHNV and CDR2 YYDKDF (reference sequence). The CDR3 is made up of 14 amino acids. V was trimmed by 0 bases and J by 8 bases, leaving 13 bases between them. The DNA for the CDR3 is TGTGCCACCAGCAGAGACAGGGATGAGGGAGGCTACACCTTC. It yields the protein CATSRDRDEGGYTF.

This clonotype was recorded many times. J is TRBJ1-2 and V is TRBV5-1; D ambiguous. CDR1 and CDR2 (germline): SGHRS, YFSETQ. The length of the CDR3 is 12 residues. Trimming removed 0 bases from V and 8 bases from J, with 8 bases in between. For the CDR3, the DNA is TGCGCCAGCAGCTTGGACAGTCGGGGCTACACCTTC. It translates to CASSLDSRGYTF.

This clonotype occurred a few times. The rearrangement uses TRBV4-2 and TRBJ2-2; 8 bases align to TRBD2. This CDR3 spans 19 amino acids. Germline lookup yields CDR1 LGHNA and CDR2 YNFKEQ. V was pared by 0 bases and J by 0 bases, with 9 bases of the junction left unmatched. The CDR3 nucleotides are TGTGCCAGCAGCCAAGAGGCTCCGGGGGGGGCTACGAACACCGGGGAGCTGTTTTTT. Encoded protein: CASSQEAPGGATNTGELFF.

A few counts support this clonotype. The CDR3 nucleotides are TGTGCCACCAGCAGGGGCTCCCTCCGGGGGGGCAAGAACACTGAAGCTTTCTTT. It codes for CATSRGSLRGGKNTEAFF. The genes are TRBV15 and TRBJ1-1, with D tentatively TRBD1 (6 bases). V was trimmed by 3 bases and J by 1 base, leaving 21 bases between them. CDR3 size: 18 residues. CDR1 LNHNV and CDR2 YYDKDF come from the germline V gene (reference sequence).

This clonotype was detected a few times. This sequence joins TRBV7-8 and TRBJ1-1; D unresolved. This CDR3 comprises 12 residues. CDR1 is SGHVS and CDR2 is FQNEAQ in the germline V gene. V lost 7 bases to trimming and J lost 4 bases, with 10 bases between them. CDR3 sequence (DNA): TGTGCCAGCATGCGCATAAGCACTGAAGCTTTCTTT. It encodes CASMRISTEAFF.